The 21 T cell receptor beta chains below were found in one sample sequenced in a study of OX40 agonist ivuxolimab in advanced cancers. The table came from immunoSEQ multiplex PCR; TCRdb's copy has only in-frame clones and leaves some out. The table has more than 25,000 clones, around 80% seen once. The sequenced sample was CD4+ or CD8+ T cells sorted from blood, obtained in a trial of the OX40 agonist ivuxolimab. These receptors all stem from an adult with an advanced solid tumor such as melanoma, head and neck, liver or kidney cancer.

V is TRBV7-9 and J is TRBJ2-5; tentatively, D is TRBD2 (6 bases). V was shortened by 3 bases and J by 0 bases, with 14 bases between the two germline ends. CDR3 size: 16 residues. Germline V gene data show CDR1 as SEHNR and CDR2 as FQNEAQ (reference sequence). This CDR3 reads CASSFPSSGYQETQYF. The CDR3 DNA reads TGTGCCAGCAGCTTTCCATCGAGCGGGTACCAAGAGACCCAGTACTTC.

CDR3 sequence reads: CASSLGGTYEQYF. CDR3 nucleotide sequence: TGCGCCAGCAGCTTGGGCGGGACCTACGAGCAGTACTTC. The chain has TRBV5-1 and TRBJ2-7; D might be TRBD2 (6 bases). V gave up 0 bases and J gave up 2 bases, with 6 bases separating them. The CDR3 contains 13 residues. Germline-derived CDR1 and CDR2 are SGHRS and YFSETQ.

As DNA, the CDR3 is TGCGCCAGCAGCGACCCGGGGGGGGCCAAAAACATTCAGTACTTC. It is translated as CASSDPGGAKNIQYF. J is TRBJ2-4 and V is TRBV4-1, with 8 bases that match TRBD2. The CDR3 consists of 15 residues. CDR1 MGHRA and CDR2 YSYEKL come from the germline V gene. V shed 5 bases and J 1 base; nucleotides not matched to a gene: 4.

The genes are TRBV27 and TRBJ2-7, with TRBD2 identical over 9 bases. V lost 2 bases, J lost 7 bases, and 6 bases stayed unmatched. The CDR3 spans 14 residues. The V gene's germline CDR1 is MNHEY and CDR2 SMNVEV (reference sequence). The CDR3 bases are TGTGCCAGCAGTTTAATTAGCGGGAGAAAAGAGCAGTACTTC. This encodes CASSLISGRKEQYF.

The CDR3 loop reads CASSPYRSEGAKNIQYF. Written as DNA, the CDR3 is TGTGCCAGCAGCCCATACAGGAGTGAGGGGGCCAAAAACATTCAGTACTTC. The rearrangement links TRBV11-3 to TRBJ2-4; D may match TRBD1 or TRBD2 (5 bases each). The CDR3 is 17 residues long. Germline V lookup: CDR1 SGHNT, CDR2 YENEEA. V was shortened by 5 bases and J by 1 base, with 18 bases between the two germline ends.

The chain carries TRBV7-9 and TRBJ2-1; TRBD1 aligns across 7 bases. V trimming: 5 bases; J trimming: 10 bases; junction bases outside the gene matches: 5. The CDR3 sequence is 12 residues long. Germline loops: CDR1 SEHNR, CDR2 FQNEAQ (reference sequence). CDR3 nucleotides: TGTGCCAGCAGCCCCGGGACAGCAGAGCAGTTCTTC. Encoded protein: CASSPGTAEQFF.

V usage is TRBV27 and J usage is TRBJ2-3; 12 bases are shared with TRBD2. V was clipped by 5 bases and J by 0 bases; unmatched bases: 3. Germline CDR1 is MNHEY and CDR2 is SMNVEV (reference sequence). This CDR3 is 16 amino acids long. CDR3 DNA sequence: TGTGCCAGCAGTCAAGGGACTAGCGGGAGCACAGATACGCAGTATTTT. As protein: CASSQGTSGSTDTQYF.

The V call is TRBV21-1, the J call TRBJ2-5; no check of the table's D call, TRBD2, against the DNA was made. TRBV21-1 is noted as a pseudogene. The CDR3 is 16 amino acids. CDR3 amino acids: CASSRSKGGGSETQYF. CDR3 coding DNA: TGTGCCAGCAGCAGAAGCAAGGGCGGCGGGTCGGAGACCCAGTACTTC.

This chain connects TRBV4-1 to TRBJ1-1; D remains unclear. V lost 0 bases and J lost 7, with 15 bases in between. The CDR3 contains 15 residues. Germline values: CDR1 MGHRA, CDR2 YSYEKL. This CDR3 is CASSQDAGWEVEAFF. In nucleotides, the CDR3 is TGCGCCAGCAGCCAAGATGCGGGATGGGAGGTTGAAGCTTTCTTT.

The J gene is TRBJ2-7, the V gene TRBV19, with D hard to call. The germline V gene encodes CDR1 LNHDA and CDR2 SQIVND (reference sequence). The CDR3 loop spans 15 amino acids. V was trimmed by 3 bases and J by 0 bases, leaving 12 bases between them. CDR3: CASSITPGGSYEQYF. DNA for the CDR3: TGTGCCAGTAGTATTACCCCCGGCGGCTCCTACGAGCAGTACTTC.

The chain is built from TRBV11-2 and TRBJ2-7; 9 bases align to TRBD1. Germline-derived CDR1 and CDR2 are SGHAT and FQNNGV. The CDR3 extends over 14 amino acids. The ends lost 5 bases at V and 3 bases at J; junction bases unmatched: 5. CDR3: CASSPGQGDYEQYF. DNA of the CDR3: TGTGCCAGCAGCCCGGGACAGGGTGACTACGAGCAGTACTTC.

The chain couples TRBV9 to TRBJ2-1; the D is unclear. Trimming removed 1 base at V and 8 bases at J, with 4 bases between. CDR1 SGDLS and CDR2 YYNGEE come from the germline V gene. The CDR3 spans 11 residues. Here the CDR3 reads CASSVKDEQFF. CDR3 bases: TGTGCCAGCAGCGTAAAAGATGAGCAGTTCTTC.

This chain links TRBV5-1 with TRBJ1-5; no reliable D call. Trimming cost V 0 bases and J 0 bases, with 7 bases left between them. The CDR3 length is 15 residues. Germline CDR1 SGHRS, CDR2 YFSETQ. The CDR3 DNA reads TGCGCCAGCAGCTTGGCCGGAATTAGCAATCAGCCCCAGCATTTT. Its translation: CASSLAGISNQPQHF.

This clone has only one observation. The rearrangement joins TRBV21-1 to TRBJ2-3. TRBV21-1 is an annotated pseudogene. The length of the CDR3 is 18 residues. CDR3 DNA: TGTGCCAGCAGCAAAGTAGTCTTCAAGGGTATCGGAACAGATACGCAGTATTTT. It encodes CASSKVVFKGIGTDTQYF.

The chain is built from TRBV19 and TRBJ2-2; D not resolved. Per germline, CDR1 LNHDA and CDR2 SQIVND (reference sequence). This CDR3 has 13 amino acids. V was shortened by 1 base and J by 4 bases, with 4 bases between the two germline ends. CDR3 in DNA: TGTGCCAGTAGTATAGTTCGCACCGGGGAGCTGTTTTTT. Translation gives CASSIVRTGELFF.

The chain links TRBV19 to TRBJ2-7, with a tentative D call TRBD2 (7 bases). Germline values: CDR1 LNHDA, CDR2 SQIVND (reference sequence). Trimming took 10 bases from V and 5 from J, leaving 18 bases between them. The length of the CDR3 is 13 residues. The CDR3 DNA is TGTGCCACCCACGGCGGGGGCCGGAACGAGCAGTACTTC. Its protein product is CATHGGGRNEQYF.

The J gene is TRBJ2-1, the V gene TRBV5-1, with TRBD2 identical over 13 bases. From germline, CDR1 is SGHRS and CDR2 YFSETQ. The length of the CDR3 is 16 residues. Losses at the gene ends were 4 bases for V and 12 bases for J; bases not matched to a gene: 13. CDR3 in DNA: TGCGCCAGCAGCCCAGGACTAGCGGGGGCCCATGTGCCGCAGTTCTTC. It is translated as CASSPGLAGAHVPQFF.

The V gene is TRBV2, the J gene TRBJ2-1; D is unclear. Germline assignment: CDR1 SNHLY and CDR2 FYNNEI. V gave up 8 bases and J gave up 0 bases, with 8 bases separating them. There are 13 residues in the CDR3. Here the CDR3 DNA reads TGTGCCAGCCACAAAAGCTCCTACAATGAGCAGTTCTTC. Translation: CASHKSSYNEQFF.

The rearrangement links TRBV4-1 to TRBJ2-5, with D hard to call. Germline CDR1 and CDR2: MGHRA and YSYEKL. V was clipped by 0 bases and J by 3 bases, with 14 bases between them. The CDR3 sequence is 16 residues long. CDR3: CASSQDVGWPEETQYF. The CDR3 DNA follows: TGCGCCAGCAGCCAAGATGTGGGGTGGCCGGAAGAGACCCAGTACTTC.

The chain is built from TRBV5-1 and TRBJ2-1, with 7 bases matching TRBD2. This CDR3 is 16 amino acids long. Germline CDR1 is SGHRS and CDR2 is YFSETQ. The V segment lost 4 bases and the J segment 1 base; nucleotides outside the gene matches: 8. CDR3 in DNA: TGCGCCAGCAGCAGAGACCTAGCGGAATCCTACAATGAGCAGTTCTTC. Protein product: CASSRDLAESYNEQFF.

This chain joins TRBV19 and TRBJ2-7, with a weak D call TRBD1 (6 bases). CDR3 length: 15 amino acids. The germline V and J ends were trimmed by 3 bases and 4 bases, with 16 bases remaining between them. Looked up from germline, CDR1 is LNHDA and CDR2 is SQIVND (reference sequence). The CDR3 DNA is TGTGCCAGTAGTATGATGGCAGGGGACCCTTACGAGCAGTACTTC. It specifies CASSMMAGDPYEQYF. The whole variable domain, filled in from reference TRBV19 and TRBJ2-7, reads DGGITQSPKYLFRKEGQNVTLSCEQNLNHDAMYWYRQDPGQGLRLIYYSQIVNDFQKGDIAEGYSVSREKKESFPLTVTSAQKNPTAFYLCASSMMAGDPYEQYFGPGTRLTVT.